This TCR beta chain was profiled in a study of T-cell reconstitution after alpha-beta-depleted transplantation in children. Study-level results: At day 60, the high TCRbeta diversity found in some patients originated from recipient T cells and thymic progenitors that had survived. Diversity and T-cell counts at one year after transplant derived mostly from new T cells. About two months after transplant, alpha-beta T cells reportedly came from several hundred expanded graft clones.

Trimming took off 3 bases at V and 0 bases at J, with 6 bases between the two ends. Per germline, CDR1 LGHNA and CDR2 YSLEER. The CDR3 covers 14 residues. Unique molecular identifiers were used to barcode this TCRbeta library. TCRdb reprocessed the PCR reads via MiXCR and lists one record per CDR3 protein. Counted here are approximately 45,000 distinct CDR3 sequences, approximately 52% occurring once; the ten biggest clones make up 30% to 40%. Comments on this clonotype: The antigen remains undetermined.

The source of this sequence is a boy less than two years old with SCID, due to receive a stem cell transplant. This chain uses TRBV4-3 with TRBJ1-3; tentatively, D is TRBD1 (6 bases). The sample in question was peripheral blood, obtained before TCRalphabeta/CD19-depleted stem cell transplant. Here the CDR3 DNA reads TGCGCCAGCAGCCAGGACAGCTCTGGAAACACCATATATTTT. Its protein product is CASSQDSSGNTIYF.